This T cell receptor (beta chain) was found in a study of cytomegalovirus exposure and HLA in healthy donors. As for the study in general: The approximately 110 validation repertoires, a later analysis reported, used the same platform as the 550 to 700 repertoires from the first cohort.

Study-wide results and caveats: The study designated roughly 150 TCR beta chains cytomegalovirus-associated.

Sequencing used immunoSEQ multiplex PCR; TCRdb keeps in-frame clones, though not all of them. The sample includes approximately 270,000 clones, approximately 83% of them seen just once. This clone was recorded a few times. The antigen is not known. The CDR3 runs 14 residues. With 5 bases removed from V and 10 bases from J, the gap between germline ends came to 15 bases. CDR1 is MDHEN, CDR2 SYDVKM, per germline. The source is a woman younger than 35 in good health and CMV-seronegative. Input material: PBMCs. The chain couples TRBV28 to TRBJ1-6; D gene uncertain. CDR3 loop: CASSEGGRRSPLHF. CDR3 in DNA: TGTGCCAGCAGTGAGGGAGGGCGGAGGTCACCCCTCCACTTT.